What follows are 8 T cell receptor beta chains derived from one specimen sequenced in a study of T cell changes during pregnancy in multiple sclerosis. TCRdb's table, derived via immunoSEQ multiplex PCR, lists solely in-frame clones and lacks some. Of some 130,000 clones listed, approximately 96% are singletons. This sample comprised peripheral blood, obtained after pregnancy. The receptor set was obtained from a female donor with multiple sclerosis, enrolled in a pregnancy study.

This clone was seen a single time. The chain couples TRBV27 to TRBJ1-1; D remains ambiguous. Trimming stripped 1 base from V and 6 bases from J, with 9 bases between. Germline V gene data show CDR1 as MNHEY and CDR2 as SMNVEV (reference sequence). The CDR3 runs 13 residues. The CDR3 coding sequence is TGTGCCAGCAGTTTATGGAGTTTTTCTGAAGCTTTCTTT. Amino acids: CASSLWSFSEAFF.

The J gene is TRBJ2-3, the V gene TRBV7-9; 15 bases map to TRBD2. This CDR3 has 18 residues. The V and J ends lost 6 bases and 1 base, in that order; junction bases with no gene match: 8. Germline V gene sequence: CDR1 SEHNR, CDR2 FQNEAQ (reference sequence). The CDR3, as DNA: TGTGCCAGCAGGCTGGGACTAGCGGGAGGCCGACGCACAGATACGCAGTATTTT. Translating it yields CASRLGLAGGRRTDTQYF.

This clone was observed a single time. This chain links TRBV2 with TRBJ2-1, with D possibly matching TRBD2 (5 bases). The CDR3 spans 12 residues. Germline values: CDR1 SNHLY, CDR2 FYNNEI. Trimming took 8 bases from V and 9 from J, leaving 14 bases between them. In DNA, the CDR3 is TGTGCCAGCTCGGGAATCCTCGGTGAGCAGTTCTTC. Translated: CASSGILGEQFF.

The chain uses TRBV27 and TRBJ2-5; TRBD2 agrees at 7 bases. The V gene end was trimmed by 6 bases and the J gene end by 3 bases; junction bases not matched to a gene: 16. Germline assignment: CDR1 MNHEY and CDR2 SMNVEV (reference sequence). The CDR3 totals 17 residues. CDR3 amino acids: CASSNRVGGFSEETQYF. As DNA, the CDR3 is TGTGCCAGCAGCAATAGAGTGGGAGGGTTTAGCGAAGAGACCCAGTACTTC.

The chain carries TRBV6-5 and TRBJ2-7, with 9 bases lining up with TRBD1. Trimming cost V 2 bases and J 5 bases; bases outside gene matches: 7. The germline gives CDR1 MNHEY, CDR2 SVGAGI. The CDR3 totals 15 residues. This CDR3 is CASSYRRTGEDEQYF. CDR3 DNA sequence: TGTGCCAGCAGTTACCGCCGGACAGGGGAGGACGAGCAGTACTTC.

The genes are TRBV18 and TRBJ1-3; a possible D gene is TRBD1 (6 bases). This CDR3 is 15 amino acids long. The ends were cut back, 3 bases at V and 8 bases at J, with 17 bases in the middle. Germline-derived CDR1 and CDR2 are KGHSH and LQKENI. CDR3 sequence reads: CASSPRPGQGDTIYF. The CDR3 region has the DNA TGTGCCAGCTCACCCCGTCCGGGACAAGGGGACACCATATATTTT.

The rearrangement links TRBV7-9 to TRBJ2-2; D gene unclear. Between the trimmed V and J ends, which lost 4 bases and 9 bases, there was a span of 12 bases. Germline assignment: CDR1 SEHNR and CDR2 FQNEAQ (reference sequence). The CDR3 is 13 residues long. CDR3 protein: CASSSPGYRELFF. CDR3 DNA: TGTGCCAGCAGCTCCCCCGGGTACCGGGAGCTGTTTTTT. Based on the CDR3 plus reference TRBV7-9 and TRBJ2-2, the full variable domain is DTGVSQNPRHKITKRGQNVTFRCDPISEHNRLYWYRQTLGQGPEFLTYFQNEAQLEKSRLLSDRFSAERPKGSFSTLEIQRTEQGDSAMYLCASSSPGYRELFFGEGSRLTVL.

This chain joins TRBV19 and TRBJ2-7; no firm D call. The CDR3 consists of 17 residues. Germline V gene data show CDR1 as LNHDA and CDR2 as SQIVND (reference sequence). Deletions cut 1 base from V and 4 bases from J, with 20 bases between. In nucleotides, the CDR3 is TGTGCCAGTAGTATAGGGGCTCTCAGCTCGCCTCCATACGAGCAGTACTTC. Protein sequence: CASSIGALSSPPYEQYF.